The 8 T cell receptor beta chains below come from one sample, sequenced in a study of shared clonotypes between healthy human individuals. Produced via immunoSEQ multiplex PCR; TCRdb's table is partial and in-frame only. The data contain about 1 million clones, 60% to 80% of them seen just once; the ten biggest clones take up around 1.4%. The sequenced sample was memory CD4+ T cells sorted from blood. Noted subset: CD45RA-negative fraction. The receptors originated from a man younger than 30 in good health.

This chain connects TRBV7-9 to TRBJ2-4, with D possibly matching TRBD1 (6 bases). CDR1 and CDR2 from the germline V gene are SEHNR and FQNEAQ (reference sequence). Trimming shortened V by 5 bases and J by 9 bases, and 14 bases separated the two germline ends. This CDR3 spans 13 amino acids. The CDR3 is CASSHEGVAIQYF. CDR3 DNA sequence: TGTGCCAGCAGCCATGAGGGGGTGGCCATTCAGTACTTC. Looking up the rest from reference TRBV7-9 and TRBJ2-4 gives the full variable domain: DTGVSQNPRHKITKRGQNVTFRCDPISEHNRLYWYRQTLGQGPEFLTYFQNEAQLEKSRLLSDRFSAERPKGSFSTLEIQRTEQGDSAMYLCASSHEGVAIQYFGAGTRLSVL.

The CDR3 coding sequence is TGCGCCAGCAGCTTGAGTGCGACTTCTGGAAACACCATATATTTT. Amino acids: CASSLSATSGNTIYF. The chain employs TRBV5-1 and TRBJ1-3; D remains ambiguous. Deletions cut 1 base from V and 1 base from J, with 9 bases between. This CDR3 comprises 15 residues. CDR1 and CDR2 (germline): SGHRS, YFSETQ.

The rearrangement joins TRBV7-9 to TRBJ2-1; 7 bases align to TRBD2. The CDR3 is made up of 13 amino acids. V shed 0 bases, J shed 7 bases, and the junction held 0 bases outside the gene matches. Germline loops: CDR1 SEHNR, CDR2 FQNEAQ (reference sequence). CDR3 protein: CASSLAGRNEQFF. CDR3 bases: TGTGCCAGCAGCTTAGCCGGGAGGAATGAGCAGTTCTTC. The variable domain in full, completed from reference TRBV7-9 and TRBJ2-1, reads DTGVSQNPRHKITKRGQNVTFRCDPISEHNRLYWYRQTLGQGPEFLTYFQNEAQLEKSRLLSDRFSAERPKGSFSTLEIQRTEQGDSAMYLCASSLAGRNEQFFGPGTRLTVL.

The chain links TRBV7-3 to TRBJ2-3; TRBD2 aligns across 8 bases. The ends lost 3 bases at V and 2 bases at J; junction bases unmatched: 7. Looked up from germline, CDR1 is SGHTA and CDR2 is FQGTGA. There are 16 residues in the CDR3. CDR3 coding DNA: TGTGCCAGCAGCTTGAGCGGGGGCCTGAACACAGATACGCAGTATTTT. It encodes CASSLSGGLNTDTQYF.

This clone came up once. The rearrangement uses TRBV30 and TRBJ2-2; D is possibly TRBD2 (5 bases). The CDR3 length is 14 residues. V was trimmed by 5 bases and J by 6 bases, leaving 16 bases between them. CDR1 GTSNPN and CDR2 SVGIG come from the germline V gene (reference sequence). As DNA, the CDR3 is TGTGCCTGGGGTGGACGAGGGAGCCCCGGGGAGCTGTTTTTT. It encodes CAWGGRGSPGELFF. Drawing the rest from reference TRBV30 and TRBJ2-2, the complete variable domain is SQTIHQWPATLVQPVGSPLSLECTVEGTSNPNLYWYRQAAGRGLQLLFYSVGIGQISSEVPQNLSASRPQDRQFILSSKKLLLSDSGFYLCAWGGRGSPGELFFGEGSRLTVL.

The V and J genes are TRBV7-6 and TRBJ1-5, with D unresolved. V gave up 1 base and J gave up 3 bases, with 4 bases separating them. The length of the CDR3 is 13 residues. The germline V gene encodes CDR1 SGHVS and CDR2 FNYEAQ. The CDR3 bases are TGTGCCAGCAGCTTAGAGGCCAATCAGCCCCAGCATTTT. Translating it yields CASSLEANQPQHF.

This clone was counted once. This chain links TRBV4-1 with TRBJ2-1, with D perhaps matching TRBD1 (6 bases). V was shortened by 4 bases and J by 6 bases, with 19 bases between the two germline ends. The CDR3 contains 16 residues. Germline V lookup: CDR1 MGHRA, CDR2 YSYEKL. The CDR3 loop is CASSPIGDRFANEQFF. The CDR3 nucleotides read TGCGCCAGCAGCCCCATAGGAGACAGGTTTGCCAATGAGCAGTTCTTC.

The chain carries TRBV18 and TRBJ1-2, with 8 bases fitting TRBD1. Losses at the gene ends were 1 base for V and 8 bases for J; bases not matched to a gene: 12. The CDR3 has 16 residues. The germline V gene has CDR1 KGHSH and CDR2 LQKENI. CDR3 in amino acids: CASSPRGEAGGGGYTF. CDR3 nucleotides: TGTGCCAGCTCACCACGGGGAGAAGCAGGGGGCGGCGGCTACACCTTC.